These T cell receptor beta chains were read from a single sample in a study of OX40 agonist ivuxolimab in advanced cancers. This table comes from immunoSEQ multiplex PCR, and its TCRdb copy is limited to in-frame clones, with some not included. The table lists more than 50,000 clones, 86% of them singletons, with 0.55% to 0.6% in the top ten. The specimen was CD4+ or CD8+ T cells sorted from blood, collected in a trial of the OX40 agonist ivuxolimab. The receptors were sampled from an adult with an advanced solid tumor such as melanoma, head and neck, liver or kidney cancer. Both conserved end residues are part of each CDR3. D genes are given only for firm matches. Clone sizes are given selectively: once, few, many, or a class where the clone is expanded.

j_gene	v_gene	abundance	d_gene	CDR3nt	CDR3aa
TRBJ1-3	TRBV6-5	-	-	TGTGCCAGCACGAGCTCTGGAAACACCATATATTTT	CASTSSGNTIYF
TRBJ2-5	TRBV7-2	-	TRBD1	TGTGCCAGCAGCTTGCAGGGGGCTTCAGGGGAGACCCAGTACTTC	CASSLQGASGETQYF
TRBJ1-3	TRBV30	-	-	TGTGCCTGGACAGGGTCTGGAAACACCATATATTTT	CAWTGSGNTIYF
TRBJ2-7	TRBV10-3	few	-	TGTGCCATCAGAGAGGGGCCCGGGGAGCAGTACTTC	CAIREGPGEQYF
TRBJ2-3	TRBV7-9	once	TRBD1	TGTGCCAGCAGCCGCGGACAGGGGGCAGATACGCAGTATTTT	CASSRGQGADTQYF
TRBJ2-7	TRBV6-1	-	TRBD1	TGTGCCAGCATCGCCAGACAGGGCAGCTCCTACGAGCAGTACTTC	CASIARQGSSYEQYF
TRBJ1-2	TRBV4-1	-	-	TGCGCCAGCAGCTTCGGACCAGGTGGTGGCTACACCTTC	CASSFGPGGGYTF
TRBJ1-1	TRBV19	few	-	TGTGCCAGTAGTATTGACGGGCAGAACACTGAAGCTTTCTTT	CASSIDGQNTEAFF
TRBJ1-1	TRBV2	-	TRBD1	TGTGCCAGCAGAACCCGACAGGGAGCGAACACTGAAGCTTTCTTT	CASRTRQGANTEAFF
TRBJ1-1	TRBV4-3	-	-	TGCGCCAGCAGCCAAGGATTTCAGAACACTGAAGCTTTCTTT	CASSQGFQNTEAFF
TRBJ1-1	TRBV2	-	-	TGTGCCAGCAGTGCTTGGGGAGGGTACACTGAAGCTTTCTTT	CASSAWGGYTEAFF
TRBJ1-4	TRBV7-7	-	TRBD1	TGTGCCAGCAGCGACCCGGGACAGGGTATTGAAAAACTGTTTTTT	CASSDPGQGIEKLFF
TRBJ2-5	TRBV7-2	-	TRBD1	TGTGCCAGCAGCGCAGGCGGCCGGGCAGGGGGACCACAAGAGACCCAGTACTTC	CASSAGGRAGGPQETQYF
TRBJ1-3	TRBV7-8	-	-	TGTGCCAGCTCCCCTACGGGGGCTTTCTCTGGAAACACCATATATTTT	CASSPTGAFSGNTIYF
TRBJ2-7	TRBV28	-	-	TGTGCCAGCAGTTTAGACTACCGCGGGGACGAGCAGTACTTC	CASSLDYRGDEQYF
TRBJ1-3	TRBV5-1	-	-	TGCGCCAGCGGTCAGGGCTCTGGAAACACCATATATTTT	CASGQGSGNTIYF
TRBJ1-1	TRBV11-2	-	-	TGTGCCAGCAGCTTAGATTTGGGGGAAGCTTTCTTT	CASSLDLGEAFF
TRBJ2-7	TRBV5-4	-	-	TGTGCCAGCAGCTCCACCGGGACGTCCTCCTACGAGCAGTACTTC	CASSSTGTSSYEQYF
TRBJ2-7	TRBV19	once	TRBD2	TGTGCCAGTACCATGAGGGCCGGACAGGGGGGACTAGCGGGCGAGCAGTACTTC	CASTMRAGQGGLAGEQYF
TRBJ1-1	TRBV7-9	-	TRBD1	TGTGCCAGCAGCCTGAAAGGGGGCAACACTGAAGCTTTCTTT	CASSLKGGNTEAFF
TRBJ2-1	TRBV6-4	-	TRBD1	TGTGCCAGCAGTGAGGGACAGGGAACTGAGCAGTTCTTC	CASSEGQGTEQFF
TRBJ1-4	TRBV30	-	-	TGTGCCTGCCGGGGGGGAGTCTCAAAGGAAAAACTGTTTTTT	CACRGGVSKEKLFF
TRBJ2-7	TRBV7-9	-	-	TGTGCCAGCAGCTTACAGGGTTACGAGCAGTACTTC	CASSLQGYEQYF
TRBJ2-1	TRBV29-1	once	-	TGCAGCGCCGGACCTAGATCTTCCTACAATGAGCAGTTCTTC	CSAGPRSSYNEQFF
TRBJ1-5	TRBV2	-	TRBD1	TGTGCCAGCAGCAAGGACAGGGTTGGAAGCAATCAGCCCCAGCATTTT	CASSKDRVGSNQPQHF
TRBJ2-2	TRBV4-2	-	TRBD2	TGTGCCAGCAGCCAAGATCTCGGGACTAGCGGGAGATCGGGCACCGGGGAGCTGTTTTTT	CASSQDLGTSGRSGTGELFF
TRBJ2-5	TRBV6-5	-	-	TGTGCCAGCAGTCGACCAGGGAGCGGAGAGACCCAGTACTTC	CASSRPGSGETQYF
TRBJ2-7	TRBV11-2	once	-	TGTGCCAGCAGCTCCCTGGGGGGAGGAAGATCCTACGAGCAGTACTTC	CASSSLGGGRSYEQYF
TRBJ2-5	TRBV7-9	once	TRBD2	TGTGCCAGCAGCTCCGCTAGCGGGACGGGGACCCAGTACTTC	CASSSASGTGTQYF
TRBJ1-2	TRBV6-1	once	-	TGTGCCAGCAGCGATTATGGCTACACCTTC	CASSDYGYTF
TRBJ1-4	TRBV4-1	-	-	TGCGCCAGCAGCCAAGCATTGGTCATGGGTGAAAAACTGTTTTTT	CASSQALVMGEKLFF
TRBJ2-7	TRBV11-2	-	TRBD2	TGTGCCAGCAGCCAGTCGATCCGAGGGCTAGCGGGAAGAGCCTACGAGCAGTACTTC	CASSQSIRGLAGRAYEQYF
TRBJ2-1	TRBV7-8	-	TRBD2	TGTGCCAGCAGCTTAGATTTTACGGGGGGAGAATTCTTC	CASSLDFTGGEFF
TRBJ1-1	TRBV6-1	-	-	TGTGCCAGCAGTGATGGCCGCACTGAAGCTTTCTTT	CASSDGRTEAFF
TRBJ2-5	TRBV4-1	-	-	TGCGCCAGCAGCCGCCGGGATGTGAGGGAGACCCAGTACTTC	CASSRRDVRETQYF
TRBJ1-6	TRBV30	-	-	TGTGCCTGGAGTGAGGTGAAATCCCCCCTCCACTTT	CAWSEVKSPLHF
TRBJ1-5	TRBV5-8	few	TRBD1	TGTGCCAGCAGCTTGCGTTGGGGACAGAATCAGCCCCAGCATTTT	CASSLRWGQNQPQHF
TRBJ2-1	TRBV19	once	TRBD2	TGTGCCAGTAGTATCGCGGGGGGTGCCTACAATGAGCAGTTCTTC	CASSIAGGAYNEQFF
TRBJ2-5	TRBV5-1	-	TRBD2	TGCGCCAGCAGCTCCGGGGAGTCTAGCGGAGAGACCCAGTACTTC	CASSSGESSGETQYF
TRBJ2-1	TRBV27	-	-	TGTGCCAGCGGAAGAGCGGGTAATTACAATGAGCAGTTCTTC	CASGRAGNYNEQFF
TRBJ2-1	TRBV5-1	once	-	TGCGCCAGCAGCAGAGACGGTAGCTCCTACAATGAGCAGTTCTTC	CASSRDGSSYNEQFF
TRBJ2-7	TRBV28	-	TRBD1	TGTGCCAGCAGAATGGACAGGTCGGGAGAGCAGTACTTC	CASRMDRSGEQYF
TRBJ2-5	TRBV5-1	-	TRBD2	TGCGCCAGCAGCGGAACGGGACTAGCGAGCGAGACCCAGTACTTC	CASSGTGLASETQYF
TRBJ1-1	TRBV4-2	-	-	TGTGCCAGCAGCCAAGATGCAGGGGCGATCAACACTGAAGCTTTCTTT	CASSQDAGAINTEAFF
TRBJ2-7	TRBV27	-	TRBD2	TGTGCCAGCCAAGCTAGCGGGAGTGTCTCCTACGAGCAGTACTTC	CASQASGSVSYEQYF
TRBJ1-4	TRBV5-4	-	-	TGTGCCAGCAGCCCAGGAATAGCTAATGAAAAACTGTTTTTT	CASSPGIANEKLFF
TRBJ2-1	TRBV9	-	-	TGTGCCAGCAGCGTAGTGGAGGGAGGGGGATGGCAGTTCTTC	CASSVVEGGGWQFF
TRBJ2-2	TRBV5-1	-	-	TGCGCCAGCAGCTTGGAGGTCCTAGCGCGGCACACCGGGGAGCTGTTTTTT	CASSLEVLARHTGELFF
TRBJ1-3	TRBV5-6	-	-	TGTGCCAGCGAATTAACCCACTCTGGAAACACCATATATTTT	CASELTHSGNTIYF
TRBJ2-3	TRBV6-4	-	TRBD2	TGTGCCAGCAGTCCATTAGCGGGAGGAAGCACAGATACGCAGTATTTT	CASSPLAGGSTDTQYF
TRBJ1-5	TRBV30	few	-	TGTGCCTGGAGTGGACAGAATCAGCCCCAGCATTTT	CAWSGQNQPQHF
TRBJ1-1	TRBV5-1	-	-	TGCGCCAGCAGCTTGGTGCTTCGGGGTCCGGGCACTGAAGCTTTCTTT	CASSLVLRGPGTEAFF
TRBJ2-2	TRBV7-3	-	TRBD2	TGTGCCAGCAGTTCTAGCGGGGGTGGATCCGGGGAGCTGTTTTTT	CASSSSGGGSGELFF
TRBJ1-6	TRBV30	-	-	TGTGGGGGGTCCCAGCAGGTCCAAAATTCACCCCTCCACTTT	CGGSQQVQNSPLHF
TRBJ1-3	TRBV28	-	-	TGTGCCAGCAGTTTAGATGGTGTCTCTGGAAACACCATATATTTT	CASSLDGVSGNTIYF
TRBJ2-1	TRBV10-3	-	-	TGTGCCATCAGTGACTTTAAGGAGATTGGTGAGCAGTTCTTC	CAISDFKEIGEQFF
TRBJ2-7	TRBV7-2	-	-	TGTGCCAGCAGCTTAGCGGGGTCCAGACCCTACGAGCAGTACTTC	CASSLAGSRPYEQYF